This T cell receptor beta chain was captured in a study of cytomegalovirus exposure and HLA in healthy donors. It was with 60 Vbeta and 13 Jbeta primers that the PCR ran. The method was immunoSEQ multiplex PCR; TCRdb's version includes in-frame clones alone and lacks a portion of them. The sample records about 150,000 clones, 85% being singletons. CDR3 length: 15 amino acids. The J segment lost 3 bases and the V segment lost 4 bases, leaving 7 bases of the junction unmatched. CDR1 and CDR2 from the germline V gene are LNHDA and SQIVND (reference sequence). Donors likely had unrecorded immune exposures despite being nominally healthy when sampled.

This TCR derives from a boy aged 2 to 10 in good health and CMV-seronegative. V is TRBV19 and J is TRBJ1-1, with 8 bases that match TRBD1. The sequenced material came from PBMCs. The CDR3 loop reads CASSNYRGSDTEAFF. The CDR3, as DNA: TGTGCCAGTAGTAACTACAGGGGGTCGGACACTGAAGCTTTCTTT.